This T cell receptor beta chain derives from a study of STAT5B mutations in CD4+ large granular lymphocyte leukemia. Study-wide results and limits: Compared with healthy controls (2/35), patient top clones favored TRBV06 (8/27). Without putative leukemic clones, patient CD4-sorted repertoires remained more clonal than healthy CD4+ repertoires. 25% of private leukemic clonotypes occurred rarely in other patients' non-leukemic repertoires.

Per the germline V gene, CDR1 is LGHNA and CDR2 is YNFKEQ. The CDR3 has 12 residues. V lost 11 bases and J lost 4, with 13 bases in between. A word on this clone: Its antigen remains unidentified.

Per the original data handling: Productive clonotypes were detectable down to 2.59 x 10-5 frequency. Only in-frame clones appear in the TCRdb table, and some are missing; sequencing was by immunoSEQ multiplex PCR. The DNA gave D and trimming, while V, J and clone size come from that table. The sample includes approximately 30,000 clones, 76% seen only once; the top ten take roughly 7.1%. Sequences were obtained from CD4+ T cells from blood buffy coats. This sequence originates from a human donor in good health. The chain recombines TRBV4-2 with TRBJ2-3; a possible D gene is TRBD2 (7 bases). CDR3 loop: CASRGPSDTQYF. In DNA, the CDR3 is TGTGCCTCGCGGGGGCCCTCAGATACGCAGTATTTT.